Shown below are 10 T cell receptor beta chains from a single sample sequenced in a study of response to subunit inactivated influenza vaccine. TCRdb ran MiXCR on the RT-PCR reads and lists one entry per CDR3 protein. This repertoire shows about 500,000 distinct CDR3 sequences, more than 15% found once; its top ten account for 3% to 3.5%. The specimen was CD4+ T cells sorted from PBMCs, collected roughly 24 months after vaccination. The receptors were gathered from a man between 50 and 69 years old who received an inactivated influenza vaccine.

The CDR3: CASSHNDRDRGRRYEQYF. The CDR3 DNA follows: TGTGCCAGCAGTCATAATGACCGGGACAGGGGGCGAAGATACGAGCAGTACTTC. The chain carries TRBV28 and TRBJ2-7; 12 bases map to TRBD1. V lost 5 bases and J lost 4; bases outside the gene matches: 15. CDR1 and CDR2 from the germline V gene are MDHEN and SYDVKM. The CDR3 totals 18 residues.

This clonotype was observed a few times. The chain couples TRBV28 to TRBJ2-1; 7 positions match TRBD2. Germline V lookup: CDR1 MDHEN, CDR2 SYDVKM. This CDR3 has 16 residues. Trimming took 5 bases from V and 3 from J; bases not matched to a gene: 10. The CDR3 spells CASSLRTRGGYNEQFF. The DNA for the CDR3 is TGTGCCAGCAGTCTTCGGACTAGGGGCGGCTACAATGAGCAGTTCTTC.

This clonotype was seen ten or more times. V and J are TRBV7-9 and TRBJ2-2, with 8 bases lining up with TRBD1. Germline trimming cut 4 bases from V and 2 bases from J; bases unmatched to any gene: 6. The CDR3 loop spans 16 amino acids. Germline V gene lookup returns CDR1 SEHNR and CDR2 FQNEAQ (reference sequence). CDR3 coding DNA: TGTGCCAGCAGCTCGGGCGGACAGGGTAACACCGGGGAGCTGTTTTTT. It encodes CASSSGGQGNTGELFF.

In its sample, this clonotype was seen many times. The chain employs TRBV12-3 or TRBV12-4 and TRBJ1-5; the D gene is possibly TRBD1 (5 bases). CDR3 size: 14 residues. V was pared by 3 bases and J by 0 bases, with 6 bases between. CDR3 region: CASSFRDSNQPQHF. CDR3 nucleotide sequence: TGTGCCAGCAGTTTCAGGGATAGCAATCAGCCCCAGCATTTT.

This chain links TRBV20-1 with TRBJ1-2; 10 nucleotides line up with TRBD1. Trimming took 3 bases from V and 5 from J; bases not matched to a gene: 9. The CDR3 is 15 residues long. From germline, CDR1 is DFQATT and CDR2 SNEGSKA (reference sequence). CDR3 sequence reads: CSARGQGQHMYGYTF. In nucleotides, the CDR3 is TGCAGTGCTAGGGGACAGGGGCAACATATGTATGGCTACACCTTC.

Only a few counts were recorded for this clonotype. This sequence joins TRBV4-1 and TRBJ2-1; D tentatively reads TRBD1 or TRBD2 (6 bases each). The CDR3 runs to 16 residues. The V gene lost 1 base and the J gene lost 8 bases, with 18 bases spanning the gap. The germline CDR1 and CDR2 sequences are MGHRA and YSYEKL. The CDR3 nucleotides are TGCGCCAGCAGCCAAGGGACTGGGGGGCGCAGCTATGAGCAGTTCTTC. Amino acid sequence: CASSQGTGGRSYEQFF.

A few counts support this clonotype. The chain is built from TRBV3-1 and TRBJ2-3; D is possibly TRBD2 (6 bases). Trimming shortened V by 0 bases and J by 1 base, and 14 bases separated the two germline ends. Germline V gene sequence: CDR1 LGHDT, CDR2 YNNKEL (reference sequence). This CDR3 spans 17 amino acids. The CDR3 DNA sequence: TGTGCCAGCAGCCAAGATCTTAGGCGGGGTGGCACAGATACGCAGTATTTT. Protein: CASSQDLRRGGTDTQYF.

This clonotype showed up just a few times. The rearrangement uses TRBV20-1 and TRBJ2-5; D is unresolved. CDR3 length: 14 residues. Trimming cost V 0 bases and J 1 base, with 9 bases left between them. The germline CDR1 and CDR2 sequences are DFQATT and SNEGSKA (reference sequence). In DNA, the CDR3 is TGCAGTGCTAGAGATGGAACTATCCAAGAGACCCAGTACTTC. It translates to CSARDGTIQETQYF.

A few counts support this clonotype. The J gene is TRBJ2-1, the V gene TRBV5-1, with 9 positions matching TRBD1. CDR1 and CDR2 from the germline V gene are SGHRS and YFSETQ. This CDR3 comprises 15 residues. With 2 bases clipped from V and 3 bases from J, the junction kept 3 bases outside the gene matches. Here the CDR3 reads CASSFGTGIYNEQFF. CDR3 sequence (DNA): TGCGCCAGCAGCTTTGGGACAGGGATCTACAATGAGCAGTTCTTC.

The rearrangement links TRBV4-1 to TRBJ2-3, with TRBD2 identical over 9 bases. The trim removed 2 bases at V and 3 bases at J, leaving 9 bases unmatched. Germline values: CDR1 MGHRA, CDR2 YSYEKL. The CDR3 spans 17 residues. The CDR3 loop is CASSQTPTGLATDTQYF. For the CDR3, the DNA is TGCGCCAGCAGCCAAACCCCAACGGGACTAGCAACAGATACGCAGTATTTT.